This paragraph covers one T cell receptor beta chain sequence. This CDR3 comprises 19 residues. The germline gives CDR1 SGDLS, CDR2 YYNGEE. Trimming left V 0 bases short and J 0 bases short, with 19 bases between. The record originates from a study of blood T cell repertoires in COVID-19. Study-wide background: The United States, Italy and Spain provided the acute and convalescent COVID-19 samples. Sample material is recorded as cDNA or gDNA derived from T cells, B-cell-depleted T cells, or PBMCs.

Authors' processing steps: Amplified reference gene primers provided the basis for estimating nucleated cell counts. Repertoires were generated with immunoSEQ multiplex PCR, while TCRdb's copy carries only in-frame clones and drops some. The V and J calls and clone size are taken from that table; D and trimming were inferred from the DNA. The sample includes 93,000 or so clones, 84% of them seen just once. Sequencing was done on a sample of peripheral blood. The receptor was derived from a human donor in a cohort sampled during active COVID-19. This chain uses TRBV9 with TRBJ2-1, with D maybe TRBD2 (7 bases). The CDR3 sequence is CASSVGSSRGRISYNEQFF. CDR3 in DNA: TGTGCCAGCAGCGTAGGCAGCTCGCGGGGGCGGATCTCCTACAATGAGCAGTTCTTC.